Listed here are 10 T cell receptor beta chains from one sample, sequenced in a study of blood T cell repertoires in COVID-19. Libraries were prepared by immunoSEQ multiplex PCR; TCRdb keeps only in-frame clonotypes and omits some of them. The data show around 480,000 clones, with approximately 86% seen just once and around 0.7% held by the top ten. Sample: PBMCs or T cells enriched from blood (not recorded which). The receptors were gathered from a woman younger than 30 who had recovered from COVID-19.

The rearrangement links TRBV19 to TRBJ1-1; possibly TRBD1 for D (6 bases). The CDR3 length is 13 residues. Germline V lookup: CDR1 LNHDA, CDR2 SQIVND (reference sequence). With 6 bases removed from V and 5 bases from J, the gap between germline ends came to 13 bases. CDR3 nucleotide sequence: TGTGCCAGTAGACGAGGGGGTAATACTGAAGCTTTCTTT. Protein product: CASRRGGNTEAFF.

The CDR3 DNA reads as TGTGCCAGCAGCGTAGGTCCCAGCGGGGAAACAGATACGCAGTATTTT. It translates to CASSVGPSGETDTQYF. The chain uses TRBV9 and TRBJ2-3, with 7 bases lining up with TRBD2. Germline V gene sequence: CDR1 SGDLS, CDR2 YYNGEE. J was trimmed by 3 bases and V by 0 bases; bases with no gene match: 7. The CDR3 extends over 16 amino acids.

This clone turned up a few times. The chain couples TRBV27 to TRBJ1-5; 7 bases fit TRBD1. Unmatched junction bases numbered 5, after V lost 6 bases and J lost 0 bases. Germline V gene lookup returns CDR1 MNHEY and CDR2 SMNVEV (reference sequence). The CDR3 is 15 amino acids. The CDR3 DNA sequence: TGTGCCAGCAGAGCCGGGACAGATAGCAATCAGCCCCAGCATTTT. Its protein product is CASRAGTDSNQPQHF.

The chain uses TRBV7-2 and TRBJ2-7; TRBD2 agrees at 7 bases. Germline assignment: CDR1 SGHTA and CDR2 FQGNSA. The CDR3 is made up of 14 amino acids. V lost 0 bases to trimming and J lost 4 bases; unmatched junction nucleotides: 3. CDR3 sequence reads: CASSLATSRYEQYF. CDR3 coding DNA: TGTGCCAGCAGCTTAGCGACTAGCAGGTACGAGCAGTACTTC.

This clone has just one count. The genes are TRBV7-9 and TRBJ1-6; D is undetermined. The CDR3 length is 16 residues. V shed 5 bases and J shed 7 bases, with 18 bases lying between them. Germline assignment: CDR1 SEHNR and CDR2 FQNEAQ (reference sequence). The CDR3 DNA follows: TGTGCCAGCAGCCCCGCCCCGGCAGGCCAAAATTCACCCCTCCACTTT. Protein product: CASSPAPAGQNSPLHF.

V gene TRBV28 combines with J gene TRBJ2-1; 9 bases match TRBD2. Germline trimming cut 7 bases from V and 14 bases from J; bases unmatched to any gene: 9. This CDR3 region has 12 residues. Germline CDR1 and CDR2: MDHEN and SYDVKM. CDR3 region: CASTTSGLAKFF. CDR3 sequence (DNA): TGTGCCAGCACCACTTCGGGACTAGCAAAGTTCTTC.

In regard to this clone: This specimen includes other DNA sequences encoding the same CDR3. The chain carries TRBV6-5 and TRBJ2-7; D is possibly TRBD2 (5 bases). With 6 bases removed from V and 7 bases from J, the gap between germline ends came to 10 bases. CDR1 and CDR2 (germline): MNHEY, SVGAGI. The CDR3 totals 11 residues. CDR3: CASSPGGEQYF. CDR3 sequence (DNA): TGTGCCAGCAGCCCCGGCGGGGAGCAGTACTTC.

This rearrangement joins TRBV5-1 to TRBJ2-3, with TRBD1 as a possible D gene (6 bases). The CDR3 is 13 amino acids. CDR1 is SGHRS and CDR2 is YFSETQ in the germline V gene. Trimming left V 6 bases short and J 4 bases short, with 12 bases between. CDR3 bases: TGCGCCAGCAAGGGCAGGGGATCAGATACGCAGTATTTT. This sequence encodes CASKGRGSDTQYF.

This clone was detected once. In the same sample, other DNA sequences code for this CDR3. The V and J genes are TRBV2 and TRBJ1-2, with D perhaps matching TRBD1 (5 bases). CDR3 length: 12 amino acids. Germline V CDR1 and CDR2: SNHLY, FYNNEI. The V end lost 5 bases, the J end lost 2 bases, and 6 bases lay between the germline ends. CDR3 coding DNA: TGTGCCAGCAGTCGGGGGAACTATGGCTACACCTTC. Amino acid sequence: CASSRGNYGYTF. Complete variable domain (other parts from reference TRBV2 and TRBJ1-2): EPEVTQTPSHQVTQMGQEVILRCVPISNHLYFYWYRQILGQKVEFLVSFYNNEISEKSEIFDDQFSVERPDGSNFTLKIRSTKLEDSAMYFCASSRGNYGYTFGSGTRLTVV.

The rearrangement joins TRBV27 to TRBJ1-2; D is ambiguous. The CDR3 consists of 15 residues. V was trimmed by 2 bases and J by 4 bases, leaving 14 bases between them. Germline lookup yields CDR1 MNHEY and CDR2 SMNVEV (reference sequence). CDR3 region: CASSLRTEAVYGYTF. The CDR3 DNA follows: TGTGCCAGCAGTTTACGTACGGAGGCTGTCTATGGCTACACCTTC.